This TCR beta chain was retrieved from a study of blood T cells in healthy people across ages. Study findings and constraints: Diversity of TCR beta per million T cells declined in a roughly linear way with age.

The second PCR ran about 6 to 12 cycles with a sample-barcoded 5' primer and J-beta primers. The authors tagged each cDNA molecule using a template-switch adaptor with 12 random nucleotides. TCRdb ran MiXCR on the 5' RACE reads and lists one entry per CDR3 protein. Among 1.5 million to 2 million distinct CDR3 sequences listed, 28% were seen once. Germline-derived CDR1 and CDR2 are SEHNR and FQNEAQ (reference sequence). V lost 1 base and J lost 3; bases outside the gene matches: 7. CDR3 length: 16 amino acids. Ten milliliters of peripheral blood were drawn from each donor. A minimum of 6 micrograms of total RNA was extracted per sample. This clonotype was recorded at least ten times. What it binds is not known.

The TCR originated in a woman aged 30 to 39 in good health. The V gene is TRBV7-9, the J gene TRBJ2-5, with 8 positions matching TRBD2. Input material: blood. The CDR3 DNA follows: TGTGCCAGCAGCTTAGGGACTAGCCGAAGGGAAGAGACCCAGTACTTC. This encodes CASSLGTSRREETQYF.